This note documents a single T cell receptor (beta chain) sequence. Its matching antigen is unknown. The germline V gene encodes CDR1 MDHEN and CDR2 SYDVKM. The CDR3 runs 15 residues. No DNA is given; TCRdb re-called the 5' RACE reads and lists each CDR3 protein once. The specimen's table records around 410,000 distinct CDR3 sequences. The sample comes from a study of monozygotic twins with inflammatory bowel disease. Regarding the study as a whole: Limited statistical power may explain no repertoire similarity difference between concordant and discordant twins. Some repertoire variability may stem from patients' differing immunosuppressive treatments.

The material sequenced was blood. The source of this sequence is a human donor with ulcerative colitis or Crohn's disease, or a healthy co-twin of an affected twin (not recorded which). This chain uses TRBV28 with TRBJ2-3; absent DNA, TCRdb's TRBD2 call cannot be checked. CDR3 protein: CASSPPTSGPNTQYF.